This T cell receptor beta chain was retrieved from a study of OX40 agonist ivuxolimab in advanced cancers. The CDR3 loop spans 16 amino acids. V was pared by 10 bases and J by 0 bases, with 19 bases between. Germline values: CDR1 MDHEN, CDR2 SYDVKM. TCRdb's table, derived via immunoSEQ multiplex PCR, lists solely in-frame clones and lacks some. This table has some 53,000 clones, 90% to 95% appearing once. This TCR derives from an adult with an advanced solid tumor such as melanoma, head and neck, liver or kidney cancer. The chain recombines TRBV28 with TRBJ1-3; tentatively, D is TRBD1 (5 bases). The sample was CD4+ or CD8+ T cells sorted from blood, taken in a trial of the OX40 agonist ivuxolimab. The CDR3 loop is CATRGPPVNSGNTIYF. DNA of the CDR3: TGTGCCACTAGGGGTCCTCCGGTCAACTCTGGAAACACCATATATTTT. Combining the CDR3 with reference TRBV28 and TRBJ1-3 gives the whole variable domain DVKVTQSSRYLVKRTGEKVFLECVQDMDHENMFWYRQDPGLGLRLIYFSYDVKMKEKGDIPEGYSVSREKKERFSLILESASTNQTSMYLCATRGPPVNSGNTIYFGEGSWLTVV.